Described below is a single T cell receptor (beta chain) sequence and its context. The sample belongs to a study of blood T cell repertoires in COVID-19. Study-wide context: There were acute and convalescent COVID-19 samples, and they came from the United States, Italy and Spain. PBMCs, B-cell-depleted T cells, or T cells provided the cDNA or gDNA that made up the material.

Authors' data handling: Nucleated cell counts were estimated from reference gene primer amplification. Clones were sequenced by immunoSEQ multiplex PCR, and TCRdb holds only the in-frame ones, with some missing. V and J calls and clone size are those listed in that table; D and trimming were worked out from the DNA. The repertoire consists of some 400,000 clones, with more than 75% occurring once and the leading ten covering roughly 1.1%. Sequenced sample: peripheral blood. This TCR was sampled from a human donor with acute or convalescent COVID-19. The donor label of this sample is uncertain.

The CDR3 nucleotides read TGTGCCAGCAAGGGGCCAGGAGTTTATAATCAGCCCCAGCATTTT. It is translated as CASKGPGVYNQPQHF. The chain is built from TRBV2 and TRBJ1-5, with D maybe TRBD1 (5 bases). The CDR3 consists of 15 residues. V was trimmed by 7 bases and J by 4 bases, leaving 17 bases between them. Germline V CDR1 and CDR2: SNHLY, FYNNEI.